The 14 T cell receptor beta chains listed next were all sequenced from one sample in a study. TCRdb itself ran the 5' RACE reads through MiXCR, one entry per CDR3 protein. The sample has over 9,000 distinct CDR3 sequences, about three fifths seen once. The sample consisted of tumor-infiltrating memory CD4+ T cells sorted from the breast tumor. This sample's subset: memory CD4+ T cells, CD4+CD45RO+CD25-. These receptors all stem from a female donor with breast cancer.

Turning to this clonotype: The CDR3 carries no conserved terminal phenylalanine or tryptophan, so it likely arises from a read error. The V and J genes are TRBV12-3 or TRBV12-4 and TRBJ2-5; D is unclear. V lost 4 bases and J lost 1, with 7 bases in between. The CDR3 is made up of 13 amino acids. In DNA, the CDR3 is TGTGCCAGCAGTTGGACGGCCCAAGAGACCCAGTACCTC. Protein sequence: CASSWTAQETQYL.

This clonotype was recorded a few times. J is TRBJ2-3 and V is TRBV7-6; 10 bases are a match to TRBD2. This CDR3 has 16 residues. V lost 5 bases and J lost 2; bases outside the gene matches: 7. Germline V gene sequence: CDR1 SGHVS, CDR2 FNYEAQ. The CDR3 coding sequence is TGTGCCAGCAGCCCCAGCGGGGGGGCCCTCACAGATACGCAGTATTTT. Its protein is CASSPSGGALTDTQYF.

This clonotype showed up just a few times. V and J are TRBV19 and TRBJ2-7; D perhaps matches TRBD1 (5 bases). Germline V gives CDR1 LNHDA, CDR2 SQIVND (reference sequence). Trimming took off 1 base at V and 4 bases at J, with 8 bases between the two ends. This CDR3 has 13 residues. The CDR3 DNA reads TGTGCCAGTAGTATAGGACAGAATTACGAGCAGTACTTC. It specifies CASSIGQNYEQYF.

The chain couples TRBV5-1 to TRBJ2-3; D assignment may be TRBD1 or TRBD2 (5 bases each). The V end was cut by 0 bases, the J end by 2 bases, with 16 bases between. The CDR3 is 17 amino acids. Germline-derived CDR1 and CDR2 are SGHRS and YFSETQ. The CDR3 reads CASSLVSSGASTDTQYF. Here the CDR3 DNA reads TGCGCCAGCAGCTTGGTTTCGTCCGGGGCTTCCACAGATACGCAGTATTTT.

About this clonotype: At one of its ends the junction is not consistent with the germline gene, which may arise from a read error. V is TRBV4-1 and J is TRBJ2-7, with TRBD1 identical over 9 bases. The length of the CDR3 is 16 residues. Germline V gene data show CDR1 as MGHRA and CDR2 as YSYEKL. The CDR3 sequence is CASSISTGGLRNEQCF. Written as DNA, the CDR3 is TGCGCCAGCAGCATATCCACAGGGGGCCTGAGGAACGAGCAGTGCTTC.

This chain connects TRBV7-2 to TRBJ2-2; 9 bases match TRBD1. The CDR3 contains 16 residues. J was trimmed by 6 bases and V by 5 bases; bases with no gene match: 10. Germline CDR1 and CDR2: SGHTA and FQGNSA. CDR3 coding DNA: TGTGCCAGCAGCCCGCCGGGACAGGGTTTTCCCGGGGAGCTGTTTTTT. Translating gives CASSPPGQGFPGELFF.

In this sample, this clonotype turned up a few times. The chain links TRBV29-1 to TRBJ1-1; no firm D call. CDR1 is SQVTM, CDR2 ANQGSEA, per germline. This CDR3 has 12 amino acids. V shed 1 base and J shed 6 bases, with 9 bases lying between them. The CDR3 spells CSVEATVAEAFF. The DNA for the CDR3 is TGCAGCGTTGAAGCGACGGTAGCTGAAGCTTTCTTT.

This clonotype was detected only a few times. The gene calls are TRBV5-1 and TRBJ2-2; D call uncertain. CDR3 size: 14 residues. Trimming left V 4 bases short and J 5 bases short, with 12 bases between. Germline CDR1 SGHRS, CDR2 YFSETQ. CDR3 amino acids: CASSGITVTGELFF. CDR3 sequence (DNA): TGCGCCAGCAGCGGTATTACAGTAACCGGGGAGCTGTTTTTT.

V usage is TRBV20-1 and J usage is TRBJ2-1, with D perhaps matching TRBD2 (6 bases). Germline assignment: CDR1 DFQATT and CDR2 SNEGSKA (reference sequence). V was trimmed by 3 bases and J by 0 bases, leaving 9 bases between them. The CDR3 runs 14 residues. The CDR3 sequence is CSARDYLSYNEQFF. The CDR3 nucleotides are TGCAGTGCTAGGGACTACCTCTCCTACAATGAGCAGTTCTTC.

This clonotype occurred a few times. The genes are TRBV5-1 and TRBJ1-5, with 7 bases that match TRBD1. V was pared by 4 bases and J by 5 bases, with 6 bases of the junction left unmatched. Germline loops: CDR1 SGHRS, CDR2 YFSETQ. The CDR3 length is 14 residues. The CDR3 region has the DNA TGCGCCAGCAGCGCCGGGACAGCTCATCAGCCCCAGCATTTT. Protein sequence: CASSAGTAHQPQHF.

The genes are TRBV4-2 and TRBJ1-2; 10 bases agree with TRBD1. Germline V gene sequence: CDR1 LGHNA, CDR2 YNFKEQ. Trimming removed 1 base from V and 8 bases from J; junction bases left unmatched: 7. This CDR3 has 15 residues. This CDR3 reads CASSQAGTGADGYTF. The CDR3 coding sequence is TGTGCCAGCAGCCAAGCCGGGACAGGGGCGGACGGCTACACCTTC.

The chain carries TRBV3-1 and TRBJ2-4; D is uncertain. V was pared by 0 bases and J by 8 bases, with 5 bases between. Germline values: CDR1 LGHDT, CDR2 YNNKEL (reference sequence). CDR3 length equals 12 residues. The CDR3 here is CASSQDEYIQYF. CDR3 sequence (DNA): TGTGCCAGCAGCCAAGATGAGTACATTCAGTACTTC.

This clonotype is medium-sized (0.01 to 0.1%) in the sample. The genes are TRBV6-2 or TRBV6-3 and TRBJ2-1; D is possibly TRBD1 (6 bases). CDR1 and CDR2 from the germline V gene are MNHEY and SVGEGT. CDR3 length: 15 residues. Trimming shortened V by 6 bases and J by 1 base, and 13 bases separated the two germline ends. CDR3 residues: CASSRTGQSYNEQFF. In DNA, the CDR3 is TGTGCCAGCAGCCGAACAGGACAGTCCTACAATGAGCAGTTCTTC.

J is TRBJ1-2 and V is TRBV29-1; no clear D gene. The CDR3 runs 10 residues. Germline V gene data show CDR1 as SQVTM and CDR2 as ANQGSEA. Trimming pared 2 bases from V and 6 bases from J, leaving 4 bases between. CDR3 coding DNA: TGCAGCGTTGAATCCCATGGCTACACCTTC. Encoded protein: CSVESHGYTF.